This paragraph reports one T cell receptor beta chain. CDR1 MNHEY and CDR2 SMNVEV come from the germline V gene (reference sequence). The CDR3 runs to 16 residues. V trimming: 1 base; J trimming: 0 bases; junction bases outside the gene matches: 3. These data come from a study of T cell changes during pregnancy in multiple sclerosis. The protocol was immunoSEQ multiplex PCR, while the TCRdb copy is restricted to in-frame clones and leaves out a portion. Of about 75,000 clones detected, over 85% appear once; the ten largest clones hold approximately 0.15%. This TCR was sampled from a female donor with multiple sclerosis, enrolled in a pregnancy study. The chain is built from TRBV27 and TRBJ2-7; 10 bases map to TRBD1. The starting material was CD4+ T cells from peripheral blood mononuclear cells, obtained after pregnancy. The CDR3 DNA is TGTGCCAGCAGTTTATATTGGGACAGGGGCTCCTACGAGCAGTACTTC. Residues: CASSLYWDRGSYEQYF.